The clone carrying this T cell receptor (beta chain) appeared once. This specimen belongs to a study of blood T cell repertoires in COVID-19. On the study more broadly: Samples taken during acute and convalescent COVID-19 were collected in the United States, Italy and Spain. PBMCs, B-cell-depleted T cells, or T cells provided the cDNA or gDNA that made up the material.

Original processing notes: Counts of nucleated cells, estimated from reference gene primer amplification, were obtained. Measured with immunoSEQ multiplex PCR; TCRdb has only the in-frame clones, and not every one. V, J and clone size are taken as reported in that table, and D and trimming were inferred from the DNA itself. The table has around 80,000 clones, over 70% seen once. The CDR3 covers 14 residues. Germline V gives CDR1 MNHEY, CDR2 SVGAGI. The junction had 7 bases not matched to a gene; V was cut back by 7 bases and J by 4 bases. The sequenced sample was peripheral blood. The TCR originated in a man aged 80 or over with acute or convalescent COVID-19. The chain carries TRBV6-5 and TRBJ2-7, with TRBD1 matching 10 bases. The CDR3 nucleotides read TGTGCCAGCACCCGACAGGGGGCGAGGTACGAGCAGTACTTC. This sequence encodes CASTRQGARYEQYF.